A selection of T cell receptor beta chains follows, all from one sample in a study of persistence of HIV-infected CD4 T cells. Repertoires were generated with immunoSEQ multiplex PCR, while TCRdb's copy carries only in-frame clones and drops some. The sample records approximately 5,300 clones, around 69% being singletons. These TCRs are of unknown antigen specificity. Here the sequenced sample was CD4+ T cells sorted from PBMCs after roughly 18-hour stimulation, taken from a patient who received antiretroviral therapy. Receptors were obtained from an adult man with HIV who was CMV-seropositive. CDR3s include the opening cysteine and the closing phenylalanine or tryptophan. D genes are given only for firm matches. Size values are once, few and many counts, or a class for expanded clones, and some rows have none.

cdr3_nt	cdr3_aa	j_call	v_call	clone_size	d_call
TGTGCCAGCAGTTTCTCAGGGAATTCACCCCTCCACTTT	CASSFSGNSPLHF	TRBJ1-6	TRBV12-3/TRBV12-4	-	-
TGTGCCAGCAGTCAGAGGACTGAAGCTTTCTTT	CASSQRTEAFF	TRBJ1-1	TRBV6-5	-	-
TGTGCCTGGGACAGGGGAAACACAGATACGCAGTATTTT	CAWDRGNTDTQYF	TRBJ2-3	TRBV30	-	TRBD1
TGTGCCAGCAGCATACTAGCTGGAGTATTAGAGACCCAGTACTTC	CASSILAGVLETQYF	TRBJ2-5	TRBV5-6	-	-
TGTGCCAGCAGCTCGGGACGGAACTCAGATACGCAGTATTTT	CASSSGRNSDTQYF	TRBJ2-3	TRBV5-4	-	-
TGTGCCAGCAGCGTAGCAGTGGGTGTCTCCGGAAACACCATATATTTT	CASSVAVGVSGNTIYF	TRBJ1-3	TRBV9	-	-
TGTGCCAGCAGCCTGGACAGGGCAGGCGAAAAACTGTTTTTT	CASSLDRAGEKLFF	TRBJ1-4	TRBV7-2	-	TRBD1
TGTGCCAGCAGTCTGATAGCGGGGCCGGGCGATACGCAGTATTTT	CASSLIAGPGDTQYF	TRBJ2-3	TRBV28	-	TRBD2
TGTGCCAGCAGGGTGGGGGGGGATCAGCCCCAGCATTTT	CASRVGGDQPQHF	TRBJ1-5	TRBV6-5	medium-sized	-
TGTGCCAGCAGCCCGGGGACTAGCGGGCGCACCGGGGAGCTGTTTTTT	CASSPGTSGRTGELFF	TRBJ2-2	TRBV5-4	-	TRBD2
TGTGCCAGCAGCAAATTTTCTAGCGGGGTCTACAATGAGCAGTTCTTC	CASSKFSSGVYNEQFF	TRBJ2-1	TRBV21-1	few	-
TGTGCCAGCTCAGGGGGCTTGAACACTGAAGCTTTCTTT	CASSGGLNTEAFF	TRBJ1-1	TRBV18	-	-
TGTGCCAGCAGCGCAGATGGACAGGGGCGAGAGACCCAGTACTTC	CASSADGQGRETQYF	TRBJ2-5	TRBV9	-	TRBD1
TGTGCCAGCAGCTTTACAGGGAACTCTGGAAACACCATATATTTT	CASSFTGNSGNTIYF	TRBJ1-3	TRBV7-9	-	-
TGTGCCAGCTCACCACCGGCAGGGAACACCGGGGAGCTGTTTTTT	CASSPPAGNTGELFF	TRBJ2-2	TRBV18	-	-
TGTGCCAGCAGCACAAGGGCGGGGAGGGACGAGCAGTACTTC	CASSTRAGRDEQYF	TRBJ2-7	TRBV7-2	-	TRBD2
TGTGCCAGCAGCTTAGCGCTGGGGGTAAACTATGGCTACACCTTC	CASSLALGVNYGYTF	TRBJ1-2	TRBV7-9	-	-
TGCAGTGCTAGAACCGCGCCTGAAGCTTTCTTT	CSARTAPEAFF	TRBJ1-1	TRBV20-1	few	-
TGTGCCTGGTTCCCGGGACAGGGAAACATTCAGTACTTC	CAWFPGQGNIQYF	TRBJ2-4	TRBV30	-	TRBD1
TGTGCCCGCAAGGACTACGAGCAGTACTTC	CARKDYEQYF	TRBJ2-7	TRBV6-5	-	-
TGTGCCAGCAGTCCCTCCCATGGCTACACCTTC	CASSPSHGYTF	TRBJ1-2	TRBV28	few	-
TGTGCCAGCAGTTTACTAGTGAAAGGCTACACCTTC	CASSLLVKGYTF	TRBJ1-2	TRBV28	few	-
TGTGCCAGGGGACGGGACAGAAGGGTCTTC	CARGRDRRVF	TRBJ1-2	TRBV30	-	TRBD1
TGTGCCAGTAGAGGACGGCCCGAAGCTTTCTTT	CASRGRPEAFF	TRBJ1-1	TRBV28	-	-
TGCGCCAGCAGCCAAGTCACTAGCTCCTACGAGCAGTACTTC	CASSQVTSSYEQYF	TRBJ2-7	TRBV4-1	-	-
TGTGCCAGCAGCTCGACAGGGATTGAGCAGTTCTTC	CASSSTGIEQFF	TRBJ2-1	TRBV7-8	large	TRBD1
TGCGCCAGCAGCCCTGGGGGTCCCGGGGCAACTAATGAAAAACTGTTTTTT	CASSPGGPGATNEKLFF	TRBJ1-4	TRBV4-3	few	-
TGTGCCAGCGGGGACAGGGAGGTCGCTGAAGCTTTCTTT	CASGDREVAEAFF	TRBJ1-1	TRBV27	few	TRBD1
TGTGCCAGCAGCCAAGATATGAGGGCTAACCCCCCTGGGGCCAACGTCCTGACTTTC	CASSQDMRANPPGANVLTF	TRBJ2-6	TRBV3-1/TRBV3-2	-	-
TGCGCCAGCAGCTTGGCCGGCGGGGTCGAGCAGTACTTC	CASSLAGGVEQYF	TRBJ2-7	TRBV5-1	-	-
TGTGCCAGCAGCCCGACATACACAGCAGATACGCAGTATTTT	CASSPTYTADTQYF	TRBJ2-3	TRBV5-6	-	-
TGTGCCAGCAGCCTTCAAGAGACCCAGTACTTC	CASSLQETQYF	TRBJ2-5	TRBV3-1/TRBV3-2	few	-
TGTGCCAGTAGAAAGGGACAGAACTATGGCTACACCTTC	CASRKGQNYGYTF	TRBJ1-2	TRBV19	-	TRBD1
TGTGCCAGCAGCCCCATAGCGTCCGGGGAGCTGTTTTTT	CASSPIASGELFF	TRBJ2-2	TRBV6-6	-	-
TGTGCCAGCAGCTTGGAGGTAGGGAGAGGCACTGAAGCTTTCTTT	CASSLEVGRGTEAFF	TRBJ1-1	TRBV5-5	once	-
TGTGCCAGCAGCCTGGGACCACGACCTAACTATGGCTACACCTTC	CASSLGPRPNYGYTF	TRBJ1-2	TRBV3-1/TRBV3-2	-	-
TGTGCCAGCAGTGAAGCAGGAGGGGTGAGGTATGGCTACACCTTC	CASSEAGGVRYGYTF	TRBJ1-2	TRBV6-1	few	-
TGTGCCAGTAGTATTTCTCTCGTCGATGGCTACACCTTC	CASSISLVDGYTF	TRBJ1-2	TRBV19	-	-